A single sample gave rise to the 12 T cell receptor beta chains below, sequenced in a study of glioma-infiltrating T cells. TCR alpha and beta CDR3 regions were amplified from RNA using iRepertoire nested multiplex PCR. TCRdb passed the multiplex PCR reads through MiXCR, listing each CDR3 protein once. This sample has 300,000 to 450,000 distinct CDR3 sequences, with 41% found just once. Material for sequencing was glioma tissue, nonneoplastic brain tissue, or PBMCs (not recorded which). Source of these receptors: a human donor with low-grade glioma or glioblastoma, undergoing nonglioma brain surgery, or in good health (not recorded which).

This clonotype was detected only once. V gene TRBV5-1 combines with J gene TRBJ2-5; possible D gene TRBD2, 5 bases. The CDR3 sequence is 16 residues long. V was pared by 4 bases and J by 3 bases, with 19 bases between. CDR1 SGHRS and CDR2 YFSETQ come from the germline V gene. The DNA of the CDR3 is TGCGCCAGCAGCCCGGGGTGGGCGAGCAGAGAAGAGACCCAGTACTTC. It is translated as CASSPGWASREETQYF. Using reference TRBV5-1 and TRBJ2-5 for the parts outside the CDR3, the full variable domain is KAGVTQTPRYLIKTRGQQVTLSCSPISGHRSVSWYQQTPGQGLQFLFEYFSETQRNKGNFPGRFSGRQFSNSRSEMNVSTLELGDSALYLCASSPGWASREETQYFGPGTRLLVL.

V is TRBV6-2 or TRBV6-3 and J is TRBJ2-1; D is unresolved. The length of the CDR3 is 15 residues. V was trimmed by 2 bases and J by 8 bases, leaving 16 bases between them. Per the germline V gene, CDR1 is MNHEY and CDR2 is SVGEGT. This chain's CDR3 is CASSYQHSSSYEQFF. The CDR3 DNA follows: TGTGCCAGCAGTTACCAACATTCAAGCTCCTATGAGCAGTTCTTC.

The chain links TRBV24-1 to TRBJ1-2; 10 bases line up with TRBD1. This CDR3 is built from 19 residues. Germline V lookup: CDR1 KGHDR, CDR2 SFDVKD. V shed 4 bases and J 0 bases; nucleotides not matched to a gene: 13. CDR3 bases: TGTGCCACCAGTGACCAAACCGGGACAGGGGACGGTTCTAACTATGGCTACACCTTC. Its protein is CATSDQTGTGDGSNYGYTF.

This chain joins TRBV7-8 and TRBJ1-2; the match to TRBD1 covers 8 bases. The CDR3 spans 14 residues. From germline, CDR1 is SGHVS and CDR2 FQNEAQ. Trimming at V came to 5 bases and at J to 5 bases, leaving 7 bases not matched to a gene. This CDR3 is CASSRRTGNYGYTF. CDR3 nucleotides: TGTGCCAGCAGCAGAAGGACAGGGAATTATGGCTACACCTTC.

The V and J genes are TRBV20-1 and TRBJ2-2, with 8 bases matching TRBD2. The V and J ends lost 0 bases and 6 bases, in that order; junction bases with no gene match: 9. The CDR3 runs 16 residues. CDR1 and CDR2 (germline): DFQATT, SNEGSKA (reference sequence). The CDR3 nucleotides read TGCAGTGCTAGAGAGAGACGGGAGGGCCGCGCCGGGGAGCTGTTTTTT. It yields the protein CSARERREGRAGELFF.

The chain joins TRBV4-1 to TRBJ1-1; 9 bases map to TRBD1. The germline V gene has CDR1 MGHRA and CDR2 YSYEKL. V lost 4 bases and J lost 2; bases outside the gene matches: 5. The length of the CDR3 is 15 residues. CDR3 sequence: CASSRGTGRNTEAFF. In DNA form, the CDR3 reads TGCGCCAGCAGCCGGGGGACAGGGCGAAACACTGAAGCTTTCTTT.

This clonotype was detected once. This may arise from a read error, as a much more abundant clone is one base away. The gene calls are TRBV6-5 and TRBJ1-2, with D perhaps matching TRBD1 (5 bases). CDR1 and CDR2 (germline): MNHEY, SVGAGI. This CDR3 contains 13 residues. In DNA form, the CDR3 reads TGTGCCAGCAGTCCCGGGACTGCCTATGGCTACAACTTC. It is translated as CASSPGTAYGYNF.

This sequence joins TRBV20-1 and TRBJ2-7, with D perhaps given as TRBD1 or TRBD2 (5 bases each). Trimming left V 3 bases short and J 0 bases short, with 9 bases between. This CDR3 has 13 amino acids. Germline-derived CDR1 and CDR2 are DFQATT and SNEGSKA (reference sequence). CDR3 coding DNA: TGCAGTGCTAGCCCCGGGACCTCCTACGAGCAGTACTTC. It yields the protein CSASPGTSYEQYF.

The CDR3 reads CASSLTLAGGSYEQYF. In DNA, the CDR3 is TGTGCCAGCAGTCTAACTCTAGCGGGAGGGTCCTACGAGCAGTACTTC. This sequence joins TRBV7-2 and TRBJ2-7, with 12 bases lining up with TRBD2. J lost 1 base, V lost 6 bases, and 7 bases had no gene match. Germline V lookup: CDR1 SGHTA, CDR2 FQGNSA. The CDR3 has 16 amino acids.

This clonotype came up many times. The V gene is TRBV28, the J gene TRBJ1-5; 10 bases are a match to TRBD1. V trimming: 5 bases; J trimming: 7 bases; junction bases outside the gene matches: 5. The CDR3 runs to 14 residues. The germline CDR1 and CDR2 sequences are MDHEN and SYDVKM. Written as DNA, the CDR3 is TGTGCCAGCAGTCAGGGACAGGGGAAACAGCCCCAGCATTTT. It yields the protein CASSQGQGKQPQHF.

Regarding this clonotype: The conserved phenylalanine or tryptophan is not found at the CDR3 terminus, so this likely reflects a read error. The V and J genes are TRBV20-1 and TRBJ2-3; 9 positions agree with TRBD2. J gave up 4 bases and V 4 bases, and 15 bases lay outside the gene matches. The CDR3 has 17 amino acids. Germline V CDR1 and CDR2: DFQATT, SNEGSKA (reference sequence). CDR3 nucleotide sequence: TGCAGTGCTAACTACACTCAGCGGGAGGCCCGGGCAGATACGCAGTATGTT. This codes for CSANYTQREARADTQYV.

In the case of this clonotype: A much larger clone sits a single nucleotide away, making a read error possible. The V call is TRBV7-2, the J call TRBJ1-1; no firm D call. The germline gives CDR1 SGHTA, CDR2 FQGNSA. V lost 1 base and J 4 bases, leaving 13 bases between the germline ends. The CDR3 totals 15 residues. CDR3 protein: CASSLDPWRVTEAFF. The CDR3 coding sequence is TGTGCCAGCAGCTTAGATCCATGGAGGGTCACTGAAGCTTTCTTT.